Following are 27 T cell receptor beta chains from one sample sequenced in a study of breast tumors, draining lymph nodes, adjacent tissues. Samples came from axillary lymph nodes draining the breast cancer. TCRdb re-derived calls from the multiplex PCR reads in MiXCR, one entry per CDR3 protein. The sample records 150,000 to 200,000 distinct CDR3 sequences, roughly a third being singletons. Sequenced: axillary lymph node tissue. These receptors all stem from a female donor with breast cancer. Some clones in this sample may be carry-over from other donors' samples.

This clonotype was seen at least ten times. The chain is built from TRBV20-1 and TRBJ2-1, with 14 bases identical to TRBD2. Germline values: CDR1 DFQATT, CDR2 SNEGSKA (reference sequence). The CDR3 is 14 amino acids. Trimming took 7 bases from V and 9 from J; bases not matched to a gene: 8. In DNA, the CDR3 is TGCAGTGGTCTGACTAGCGGGAGGGCGCGTGAGCAGTTCTTC. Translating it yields CSGLTSGRAREQFF.

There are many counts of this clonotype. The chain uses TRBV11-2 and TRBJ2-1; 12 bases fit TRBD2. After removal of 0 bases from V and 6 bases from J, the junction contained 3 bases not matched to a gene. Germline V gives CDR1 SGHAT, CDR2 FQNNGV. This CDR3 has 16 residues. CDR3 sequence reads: CASSLDPLAGGNEQFF. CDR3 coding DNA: TGTGCCAGCAGCTTAGACCCACTAGCGGGGGGCAATGAGCAGTTCTTC. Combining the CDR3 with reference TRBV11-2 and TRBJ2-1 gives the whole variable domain EAGVAQSPRYKIIEKRQSVAFWCNPISGHATLYWYQQILGQGPKLLIQFQNNGVVDDSQLPKDRFSAERLKGVDSTLKIQPAKLEDSAVYLCASSLDPLAGGNEQFFGPGTRLTVL.

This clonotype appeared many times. In DNA form, the CDR3 reads TGTGCCAGCAGCGGGGGCTCCTACGAGCAGTACTTC. Its protein is CASSGGSYEQYF. V usage is TRBV12-3 or TRBV12-4 and J usage is TRBJ2-7; perhaps TRBD2 as D (6 bases). This CDR3 contains 12 residues. The V and J ends lost 6 bases and 0 bases respectively, with 6 bases between them.

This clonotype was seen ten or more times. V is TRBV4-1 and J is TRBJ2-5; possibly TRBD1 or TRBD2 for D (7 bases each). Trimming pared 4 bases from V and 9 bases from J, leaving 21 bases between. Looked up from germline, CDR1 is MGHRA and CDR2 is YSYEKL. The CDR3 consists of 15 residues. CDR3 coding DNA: TGCGCCAGCAGCCGATCGACAGGGTCCGCGGGGGCCCAGTACTTC. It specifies CASSRSTGSAGAQYF.

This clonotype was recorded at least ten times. The CDR3 coding sequence is TGCGCCAGCAGTCAACAGGTCACCGGGGAGCTGTTTTTT. It translates to CASSQQVTGELFF. V and J are TRBV10-1 and TRBJ2-2; possibly TRBD1 for D (5 bases). The CDR3 is 13 residues long. V dropped 5 bases and J dropped 4 bases, with 8 bases sitting between them. Germline V gene sequence: CDR1 WNHNN, CDR2 SYGVQD (reference sequence).

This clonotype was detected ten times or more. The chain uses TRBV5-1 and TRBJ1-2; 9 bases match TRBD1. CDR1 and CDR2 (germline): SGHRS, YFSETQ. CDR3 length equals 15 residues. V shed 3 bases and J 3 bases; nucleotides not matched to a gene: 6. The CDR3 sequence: CASSYGQGIYYGYTF. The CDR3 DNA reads TGCGCCAGCAGCTACGGACAGGGGATTTACTATGGCTACACCTTC. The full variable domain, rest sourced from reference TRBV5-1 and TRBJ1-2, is KAGVTQTPRYLIKTRGQQVTLSCSPISGHRSVSWYQQTPGQGLQFLFEYFSETQRNKGNFPGRFSGRQFSNSRSEMNVSTLELGDSALYLCASSYGQGIYYGYTFGSGTRLTVV.

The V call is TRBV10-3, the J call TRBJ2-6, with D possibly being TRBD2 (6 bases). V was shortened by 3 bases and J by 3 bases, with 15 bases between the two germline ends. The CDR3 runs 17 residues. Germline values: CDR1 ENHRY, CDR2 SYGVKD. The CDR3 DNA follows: TGTGCCATCAGTGAAGGCGGGGACGTCGTTGGGGCCAACGTCCTGACTTTC. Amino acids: CAISEGGDVVGANVLTF.

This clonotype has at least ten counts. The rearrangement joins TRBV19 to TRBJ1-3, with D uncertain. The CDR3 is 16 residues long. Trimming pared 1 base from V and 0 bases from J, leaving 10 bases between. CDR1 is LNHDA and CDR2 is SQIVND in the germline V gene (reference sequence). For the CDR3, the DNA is TGTGCCAGTAGTATAGGGGCAGCTGGCTCTGGAAACACCATATATTTT. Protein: CASSIGAAGSGNTIYF.

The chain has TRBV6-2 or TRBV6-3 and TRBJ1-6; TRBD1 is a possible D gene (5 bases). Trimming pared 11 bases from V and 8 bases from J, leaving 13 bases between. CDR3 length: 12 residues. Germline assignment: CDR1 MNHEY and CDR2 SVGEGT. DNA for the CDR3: TGTGCCGGATACGACAGATATTCACCCCTCCACTTT. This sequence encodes CAGYDRYSPLHF.

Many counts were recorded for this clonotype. CDR3 DNA: TGTGCCAGCAGCTTATTTGATTCACCCCTCCACTTT. Protein: CASSLFDSPLHF. This rearrangement joins TRBV7-9 to TRBJ1-6; D unresolved. Germline values: CDR1 SEHNR, CDR2 FQNEAQ (reference sequence). Trimming left V 2 bases short and J 8 bases short, with 4 bases between. The CDR3 is 12 amino acids.

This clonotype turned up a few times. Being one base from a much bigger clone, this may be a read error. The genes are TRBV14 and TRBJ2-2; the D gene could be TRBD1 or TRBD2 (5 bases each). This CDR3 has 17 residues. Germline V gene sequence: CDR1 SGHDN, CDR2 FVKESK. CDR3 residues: CASSQRAQGGNTGELLF. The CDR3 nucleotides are TGTGCCAGCAGCCAACGGGCTCAGGGTGGGAACACCGGGGAGCTGCTTTTT.

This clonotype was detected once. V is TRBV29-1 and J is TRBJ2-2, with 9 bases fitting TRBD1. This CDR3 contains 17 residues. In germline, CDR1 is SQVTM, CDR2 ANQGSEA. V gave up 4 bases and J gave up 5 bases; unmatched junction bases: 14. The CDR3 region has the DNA TGCAGCGTTGCGCATTTTAGGGGAGACAGGGGGACCGGGGAGCTGTTTTTT. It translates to CSVAHFRGDRGTGELFF.

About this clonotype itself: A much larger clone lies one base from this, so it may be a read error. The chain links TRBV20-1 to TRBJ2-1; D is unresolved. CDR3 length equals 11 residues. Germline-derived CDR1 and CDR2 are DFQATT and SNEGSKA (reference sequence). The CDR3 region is CSARNYNEQSF. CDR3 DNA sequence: TGCAGTGCGCGGAACTACAATGAGCAGTCCTTC.

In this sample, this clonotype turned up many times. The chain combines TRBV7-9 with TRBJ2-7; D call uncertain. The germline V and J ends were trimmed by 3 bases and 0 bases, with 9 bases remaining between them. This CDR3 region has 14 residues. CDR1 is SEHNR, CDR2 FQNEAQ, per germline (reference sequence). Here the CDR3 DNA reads TGTGCCAGCAGCTTTCGCAGAAACTCCTACGAGCAGTACTTC. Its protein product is CASSFRRNSYEQYF.

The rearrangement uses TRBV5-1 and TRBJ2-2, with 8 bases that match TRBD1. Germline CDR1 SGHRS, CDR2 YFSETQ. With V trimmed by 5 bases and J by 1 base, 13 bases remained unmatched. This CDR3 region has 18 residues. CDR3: CASRRSRTGIRNTGELFF. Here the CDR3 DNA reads TGCGCCAGCAGACGCAGTCGGACAGGGATAAGGAACACCGGGGAGCTGTTTTTT.

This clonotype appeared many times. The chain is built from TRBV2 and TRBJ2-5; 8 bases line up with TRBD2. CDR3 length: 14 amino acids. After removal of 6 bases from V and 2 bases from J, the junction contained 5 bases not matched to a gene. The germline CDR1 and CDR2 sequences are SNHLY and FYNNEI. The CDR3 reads CASSATSGQETQYF. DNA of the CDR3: TGTGCCAGCAGCGCTACTAGCGGTCAAGAGACCCAGTACTTC.

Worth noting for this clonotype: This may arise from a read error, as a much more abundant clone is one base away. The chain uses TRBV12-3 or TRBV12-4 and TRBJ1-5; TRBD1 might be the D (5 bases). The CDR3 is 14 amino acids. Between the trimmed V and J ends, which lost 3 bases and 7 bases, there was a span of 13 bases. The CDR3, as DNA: TGTGCCAGCAGTTTCGTAGGGGAAGGGCAGCCCCAGCATTTT. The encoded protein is CASSFVGEGQPQHF.

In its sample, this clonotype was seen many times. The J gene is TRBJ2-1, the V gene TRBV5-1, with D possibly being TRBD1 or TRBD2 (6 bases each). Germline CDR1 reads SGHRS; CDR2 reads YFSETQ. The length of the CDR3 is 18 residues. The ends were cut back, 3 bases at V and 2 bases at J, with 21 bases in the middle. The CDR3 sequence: CASSWEADLGGPYNEQFF. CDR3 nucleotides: TGCGCCAGCAGCTGGGAGGCAGATTTAGGGGGGCCCTACAATGAGCAGTTCTTC.

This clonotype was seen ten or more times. This CDR3 is CSARDTQRESYEQYF. The CDR3 region has the DNA TGCAGTGCTAGAGATACCCAGCGGGAGTCCTACGAGCAGTACTTC. The V call is TRBV20-1, the J call TRBJ2-7; TRBD2 matches at 8 bases. Germline CDR1 is DFQATT and CDR2 is SNEGSKA (reference sequence). The CDR3 contains 15 residues. V lost 0 bases to trimming and J lost 1 base; unmatched junction nucleotides: 5.

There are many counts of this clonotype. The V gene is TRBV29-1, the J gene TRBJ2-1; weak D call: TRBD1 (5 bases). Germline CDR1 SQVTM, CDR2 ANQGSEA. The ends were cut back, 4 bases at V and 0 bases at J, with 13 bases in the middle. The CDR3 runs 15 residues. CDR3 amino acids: CSVVGADGSYNEQFF. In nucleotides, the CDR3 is TGCAGCGTTGTTGGGGCGGACGGCTCCTACAATGAGCAGTTCTTC.

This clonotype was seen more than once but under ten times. CDR3 residues: CASSLEASNQPQYF. DNA of the CDR3: TGTGCCAGCAGCTTGGAGGCGAGCAATCAGCCCCAGTACTTC. This sequence joins TRBV7-8 and TRBJ2-5; the D gene is possibly TRBD2 (5 bases). The ends were cut back, 3 bases at V and 9 bases at J, with 17 bases in the middle. Germline assignment: CDR1 SGHVS and CDR2 FQNEAQ. The CDR3 is made up of 14 amino acids.

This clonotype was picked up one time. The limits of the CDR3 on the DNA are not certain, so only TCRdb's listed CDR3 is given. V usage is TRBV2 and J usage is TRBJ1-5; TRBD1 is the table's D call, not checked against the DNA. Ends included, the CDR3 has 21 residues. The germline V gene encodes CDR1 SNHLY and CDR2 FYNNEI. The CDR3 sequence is CASNGYTEAFFGQGTNQPQHF.

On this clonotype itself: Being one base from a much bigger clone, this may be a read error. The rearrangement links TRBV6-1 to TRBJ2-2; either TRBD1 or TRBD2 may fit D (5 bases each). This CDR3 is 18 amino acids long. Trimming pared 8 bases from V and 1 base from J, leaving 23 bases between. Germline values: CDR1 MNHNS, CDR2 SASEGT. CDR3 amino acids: CASGGRQGRGLNTGELFF. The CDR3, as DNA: TGTGCCAGCGGTGGTCGGCAGGGACGCGGGCTGAACACCGGGGAGCTGTTTTTT.

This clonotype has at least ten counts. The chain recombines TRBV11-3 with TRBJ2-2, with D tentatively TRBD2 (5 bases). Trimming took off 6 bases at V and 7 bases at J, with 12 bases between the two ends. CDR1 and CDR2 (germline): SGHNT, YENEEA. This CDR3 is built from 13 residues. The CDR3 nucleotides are TGTGCCAGCAGGAAGAGGGAAGTCGGGGAGCTGTTTTTT. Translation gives CASRKREVGELFF.

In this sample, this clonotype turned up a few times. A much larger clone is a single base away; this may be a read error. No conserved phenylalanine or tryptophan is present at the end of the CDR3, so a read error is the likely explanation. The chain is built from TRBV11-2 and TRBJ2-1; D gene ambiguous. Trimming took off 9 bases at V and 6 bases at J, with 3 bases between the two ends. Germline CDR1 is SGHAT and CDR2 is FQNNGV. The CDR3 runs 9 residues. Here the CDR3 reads CASFNEQFS. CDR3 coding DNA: TGTGCCAGTTTCAATGAGCAGTTCTCC.

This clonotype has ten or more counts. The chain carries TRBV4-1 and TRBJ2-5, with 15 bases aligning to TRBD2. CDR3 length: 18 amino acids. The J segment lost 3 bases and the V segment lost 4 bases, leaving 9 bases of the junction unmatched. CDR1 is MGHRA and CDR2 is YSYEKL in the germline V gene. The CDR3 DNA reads TGCGCCAGCAGCCTGAGGACTAGCGGGGGGGCATTAGAAGAGACCCAGTACTTC. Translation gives CASSLRTSGGALEETQYF.

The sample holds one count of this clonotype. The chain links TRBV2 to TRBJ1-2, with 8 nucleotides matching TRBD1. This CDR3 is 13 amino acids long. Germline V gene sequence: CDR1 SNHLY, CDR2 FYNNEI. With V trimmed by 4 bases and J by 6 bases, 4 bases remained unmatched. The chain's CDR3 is CASSGTGFDGYTF. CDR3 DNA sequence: TGTGCCAGCAGTGGGACAGGGTTCGATGGCTACACCTTC. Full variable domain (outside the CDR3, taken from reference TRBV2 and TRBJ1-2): EPEVTQTPSHQVTQMGQEVILRCVPISNHLYFYWYRQILGQKVEFLVSFYNNEISEKSEIFDDQFSVERPDGSNFTLKIRSTKLEDSAMYFCASSGTGFDGYTFGSGTRLTVV.